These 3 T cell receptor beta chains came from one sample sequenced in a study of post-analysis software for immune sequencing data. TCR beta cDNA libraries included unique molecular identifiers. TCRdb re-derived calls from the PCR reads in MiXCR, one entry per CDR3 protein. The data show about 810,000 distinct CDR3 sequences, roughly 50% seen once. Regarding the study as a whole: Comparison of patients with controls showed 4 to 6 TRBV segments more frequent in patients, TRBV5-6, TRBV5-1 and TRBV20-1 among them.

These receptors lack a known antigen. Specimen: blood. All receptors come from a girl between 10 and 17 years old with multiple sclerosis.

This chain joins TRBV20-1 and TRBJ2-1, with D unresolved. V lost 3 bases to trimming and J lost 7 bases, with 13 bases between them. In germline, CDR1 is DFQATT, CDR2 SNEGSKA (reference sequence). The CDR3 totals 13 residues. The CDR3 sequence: CSASSRLHNEQFF. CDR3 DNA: TGCAGTGCTAGCTCCCGGCTACATAATGAGCAGTTCTTC.

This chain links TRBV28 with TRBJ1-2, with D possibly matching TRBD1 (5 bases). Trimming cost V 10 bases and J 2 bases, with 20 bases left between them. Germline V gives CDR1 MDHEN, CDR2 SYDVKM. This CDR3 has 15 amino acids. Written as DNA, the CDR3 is TGTGCCACCCCGTTTAACCAGGGTGGGAACTATGGCTACACCTTC. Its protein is CATPFNQGGNYGYTF.

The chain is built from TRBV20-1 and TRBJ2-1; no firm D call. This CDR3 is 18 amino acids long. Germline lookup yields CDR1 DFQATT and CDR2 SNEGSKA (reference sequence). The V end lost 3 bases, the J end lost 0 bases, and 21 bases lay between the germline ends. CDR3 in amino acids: CSASSQGAASGSYNEQFF. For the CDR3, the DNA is TGCAGTGCTAGCTCTCAAGGCGCGGCGTCAGGCTCCTACAATGAGCAGTTCTTC.